These 11 T cell receptor beta chains were sequenced from one sample in a study of blood T cells in healthy people across ages. Primers used in a second PCR of about 7 to 12 cycles were a sample-barcoded 5' primer and a J-beta primer mix. MiXCR, applied by TCRdb to the 5' RACE reads, yields one record per CDR3 protein. This sample has 550,000 to 600,000 distinct CDR3 sequences, with roughly 48% found just once. The sample consisted of blood. These receptors all come from a man older than 75 in good health.

On this clonotype: The germline gene is not matched at one end of the junction; a read error may be the cause. The genes are TRBV20-1 and TRBJ2-1; the D call may be TRBD1 or TRBD2 (6 bases each). This CDR3 has 13 residues. CDR1 and CDR2 from the germline V gene are DFQATT and SNEGSKA (reference sequence). CDR3 protein: CTAGGGTYNEQLF. The CDR3 DNA reads TGCACCGCCGGAGGGGGAACCTACAATGAGCAGTTATTC.

The V and J genes are TRBV18 and TRBJ2-7, with unresolved D. The CDR3 is made up of 13 amino acids. Germline values: CDR1 KGHSH, CDR2 LQKENI. Deletions cut 2 bases from V and 0 bases from J, with 5 bases between. Here the CDR3 reads CASSPYVSYEQYF. CDR3 nucleotide sequence: TGTGCCAGCTCACCATACGTCTCCTACGAGCAGTACTTC.

This clonotype was detected only a few times. V gene TRBV7-2 combines with J gene TRBJ2-3; TRBD2 agrees at 7 bases. Germline assignment: CDR1 SGHTA and CDR2 FQGNSA. V shed 4 bases, J shed 7 bases, and the junction held 5 bases outside the gene matches. The CDR3 runs 13 residues. CDR3 DNA: TGTGCCAGCAGCTCCGGGACTACCAATACGCAGTATTTT. Its protein product is CASSSGTTNTQYF. Full variable domain (outside the CDR3, taken from reference TRBV7-2 and TRBJ2-3): GAGVSQSPSNKVTEKGKDVELRCDPISGHTALYWYRQSLGQGLEFLIYFQGNSAPDKSGLPSDRFSAERTGGSVSTLTIQRTQQEDSAVYLCASSSGTTNTQYFGPGTRLTVL.

The V and J genes are TRBV20-1 and TRBJ2-7; 7 bases fit TRBD2. The CDR3 has 14 residues. V lost 6 bases and J lost 5; bases outside the gene matches: 13. Germline V gene lookup returns CDR1 DFQATT and CDR2 SNEGSKA (reference sequence). Here the CDR3 DNA reads TGCAGTGCGCGTACCCCTAGCGGAATCAACGAGCAGTACTTC. This encodes CSARTPSGINEQYF.

The chain recombines TRBV7-2 with TRBJ2-1; no clear D. Germline CDR1 is SGHTA and CDR2 is FQGNSA. CDR3 length: 15 amino acids. V was pared by 3 bases and J by 12 bases, with 21 bases between. This CDR3 is CASSLVSRRLGSQFF. In DNA, the CDR3 is TGTGCCAGCAGCTTGGTCTCTCGACGTTTGGGGTCGCAGTTCTTC.

This clonotype appeared a few times. The chain recombines TRBV12-3 or TRBV12-4 with TRBJ2-1, with 14 bases matching TRBD2. The CDR3 has 18 residues. V shed 3 bases, J shed 2 bases, and the junction held 6 bases outside the gene matches. The CDR3 reads CASSLSTSGRDTYNEQFF. CDR3 DNA sequence: TGTGCCAGCAGTTTGTCGACTAGCGGGAGGGATACCTACAATGAGCAGTTCTTC.

The sample holds many counts of this clonotype. The CDR3 bases are TGTGCCAGCAGCGGAAACCCAATACTAGCGGGGGAGCAAGAGACCCAGTACTTC. This translates into CASSGNPILAGEQETQYF. The V and J genes are TRBV11-2 and TRBJ2-5; 11 positions agree with TRBD2. The CDR3 covers 18 residues. Germline CDR1 and CDR2: SGHAT and FQNNGV. Trimming at V came to 5 bases and at J to 2 bases, leaving 13 bases not matched to a gene.

The genes are TRBV7-8 and TRBJ2-1, with 7 bases matching TRBD2. This CDR3 has 15 residues. Trimming removed 3 bases from V and 8 bases from J; junction bases left unmatched: 10. Germline lookup yields CDR1 SGHVS and CDR2 FQNEAQ. This CDR3 is CASSFGLGTSDEQFF. In nucleotides, the CDR3 is TGTGCCAGCAGCTTTGGACTAGGAACGTCGGATGAGCAGTTCTTC.

The rearrangement joins TRBV4-3 to TRBJ2-6; D possibly corresponds to TRBD1 (6 bases). V lost 0 bases and J lost 2, with 17 bases in between. CDR3 size: 19 residues. From germline, CDR1 is LGHNA and CDR2 YSLEER. The CDR3 nucleotides are TGCGCCAGCAGCCAAGACTCAGGGGACCTAGTTGCTGGGGCCAACGTCCTGACTTTC. Protein: CASSQDSGDLVAGANVLTF.

This clonotype has more than one count but fewer than ten. V is TRBV4-3 and J is TRBJ2-1; D gene unclear. V shed 0 bases and J shed 0 bases, with 12 bases lying between them. CDR1 is LGHNA and CDR2 is YSLEER in the germline V gene. There are 17 residues in the CDR3. CDR3 in amino acids: CASSQEESTTSYNEQFF. In nucleotides, the CDR3 is TGCGCCAGCAGCCAAGAGGAGAGTACAACCTCCTACAATGAGCAGTTCTTC.

This clonotype was picked up a small number of times. V and J are TRBV6-6 and TRBJ1-3, with a possible D match to TRBD1 (5 bases). Trimming took 6 bases from V and 11 from J, leaving 20 bases between them. This CDR3 region has 14 residues. The germline V gene encodes CDR1 MNHNY and CDR2 SVGAGI (reference sequence). CDR3 nucleotide sequence: TGTGCCAGCAGGTGGGACGAAGCGGGAGAGGCCATATATTTT. This codes for CASRWDEAGEAIYF.